This T cell receptor (beta chain) was captured in a study of shared clonotypes between healthy human individuals. In germline, CDR1 is SGHRS, CDR2 YFSETQ. V shed 6 bases and J shed 6 bases, with 12 bases lying between them. The CDR3 extends over 13 amino acids. The repertoire was sequenced with immunoSEQ multiplex PCR; TCRdb's copy has only in-frame clones and lacks some. Of about 2.5 million clones listed, around 90% are singletons. The sample comprised naive CD4+ T cells from PBMCs. Subset indicated: CD45RA+ positively selected. This receptor was obtained from a man aged 18 to 30 in good health. Some clones in this sample may be carry-over from other donors' samples. The rearrangement links TRBV5-1 to TRBJ2-2; D not certain. The CDR3 coding sequence is TGCGCCAGCACCGAACCGGGCGCCGGGGAGCTGTTTTTT. This sequence encodes CASTEPGAGELFF.